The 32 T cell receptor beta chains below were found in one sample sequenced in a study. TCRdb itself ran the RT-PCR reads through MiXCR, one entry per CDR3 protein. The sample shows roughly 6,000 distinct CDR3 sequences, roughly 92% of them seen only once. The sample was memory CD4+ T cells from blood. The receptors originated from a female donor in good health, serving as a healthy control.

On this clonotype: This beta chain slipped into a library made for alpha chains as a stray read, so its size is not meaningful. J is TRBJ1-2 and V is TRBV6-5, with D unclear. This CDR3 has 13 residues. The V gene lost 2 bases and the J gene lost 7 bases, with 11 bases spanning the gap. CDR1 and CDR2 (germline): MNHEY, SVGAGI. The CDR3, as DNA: TGTGCCAGCAGTTACCGGTCTGGGGTTGGCTACACCTTC. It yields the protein CASSYRSGVGYTF.

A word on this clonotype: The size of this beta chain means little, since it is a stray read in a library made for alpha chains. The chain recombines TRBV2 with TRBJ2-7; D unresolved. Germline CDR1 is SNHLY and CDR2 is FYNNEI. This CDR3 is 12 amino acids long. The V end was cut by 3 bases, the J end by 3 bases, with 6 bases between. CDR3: CASSDDVYEQYF. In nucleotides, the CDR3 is TGTGCCAGCAGTGATGACGTCTACGAGCAGTACTTC.

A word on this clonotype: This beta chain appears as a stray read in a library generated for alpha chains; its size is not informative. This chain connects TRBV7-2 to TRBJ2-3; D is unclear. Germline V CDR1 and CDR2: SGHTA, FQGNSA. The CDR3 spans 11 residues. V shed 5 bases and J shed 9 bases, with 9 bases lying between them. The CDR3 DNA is TGTGCCAGCAGCCCCCTTGGGACGCAGTATTTT. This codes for CASSPLGTQYF. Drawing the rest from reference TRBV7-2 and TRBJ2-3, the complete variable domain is GAGVSQSPSNKVTEKGKDVELRCDPISGHTALYWYRQSLGQGLEFLIYFQGNSAPDKSGLPSDRFSAERTGGSVSTLTIQRTQQEDSAVYLCASSPLGTQYFGPGTRLTVL.

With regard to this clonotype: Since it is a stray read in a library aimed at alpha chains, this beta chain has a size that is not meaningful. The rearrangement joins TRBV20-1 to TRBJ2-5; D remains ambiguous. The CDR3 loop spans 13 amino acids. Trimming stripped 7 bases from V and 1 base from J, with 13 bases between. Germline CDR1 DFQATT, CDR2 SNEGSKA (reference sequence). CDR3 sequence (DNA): TGCAGTGGCACGGACGTCCGCCAAGAGACCCAGTACTTC. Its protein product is CSGTDVRQETQYF.

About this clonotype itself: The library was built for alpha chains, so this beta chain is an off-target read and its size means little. CDR3 in DNA: TGTGCCAGCACCACTGACAGACCCTACGAGCAGTACTTC. It translates to CASTTDRPYEQYF. The J gene is TRBJ2-7, the V gene TRBV7-8, with D perhaps TRBD1 (5 bases). The CDR3 has 13 residues. Trimming took off 7 bases at V and 2 bases at J, with 12 bases between the two ends. Per germline, CDR1 SGHVS and CDR2 FQNEAQ.

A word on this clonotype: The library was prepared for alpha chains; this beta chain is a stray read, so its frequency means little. CDR3 DNA sequence: TGCGCCAGCAGCTTGGGAGACAGGGTCGATGGCTACGAGCAGTACTTC. Translated: CASSLGDRVDGYEQYF. This chain connects TRBV5-1 to TRBJ2-7; 7 bases map to TRBD1. V dropped 0 bases and J dropped 3; count of bases not matched to a gene: 9. The CDR3 consists of 16 residues. CDR1 is SGHRS, CDR2 YFSETQ, per germline.

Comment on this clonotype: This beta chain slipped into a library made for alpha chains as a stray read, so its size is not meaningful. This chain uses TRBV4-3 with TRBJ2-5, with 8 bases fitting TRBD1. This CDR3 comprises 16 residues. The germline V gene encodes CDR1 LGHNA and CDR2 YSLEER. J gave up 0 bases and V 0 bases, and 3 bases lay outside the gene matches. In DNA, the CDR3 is TGCGCCAGCAGCCAAGAGCACAGGGGGTACCAAGAGACCCAGTACTTC. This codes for CASSQEHRGYQETQYF.

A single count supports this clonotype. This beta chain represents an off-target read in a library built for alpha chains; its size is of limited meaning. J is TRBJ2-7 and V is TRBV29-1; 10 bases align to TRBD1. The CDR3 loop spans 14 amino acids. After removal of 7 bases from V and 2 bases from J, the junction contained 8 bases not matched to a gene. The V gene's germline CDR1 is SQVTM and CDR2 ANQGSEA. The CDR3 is CSAQRGQGTYEQYF. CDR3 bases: TGCAGCGCCCAAAGGGGACAGGGGACCTACGAGCAGTACTTC.

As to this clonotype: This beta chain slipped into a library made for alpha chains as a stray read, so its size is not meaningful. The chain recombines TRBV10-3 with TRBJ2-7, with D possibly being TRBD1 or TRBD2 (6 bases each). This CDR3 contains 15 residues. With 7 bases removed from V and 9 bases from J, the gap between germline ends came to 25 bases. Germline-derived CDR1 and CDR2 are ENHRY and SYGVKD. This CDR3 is CAITEGDPGAYSQYF. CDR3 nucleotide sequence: TGTGCCATCACCGAGGGGGATCCGGGGGCGTATTCGCAGTACTTC.

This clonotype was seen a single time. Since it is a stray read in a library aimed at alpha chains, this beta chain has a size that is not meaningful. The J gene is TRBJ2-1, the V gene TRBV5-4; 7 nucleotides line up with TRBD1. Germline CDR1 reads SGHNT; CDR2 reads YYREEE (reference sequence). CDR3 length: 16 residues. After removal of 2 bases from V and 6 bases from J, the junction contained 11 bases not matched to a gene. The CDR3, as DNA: TGTGCCAGCAGCTTCAAGAGTACAGGGGATATCAATGAGCAGTTCTTC. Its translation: CASSFKSTGDINEQFF.

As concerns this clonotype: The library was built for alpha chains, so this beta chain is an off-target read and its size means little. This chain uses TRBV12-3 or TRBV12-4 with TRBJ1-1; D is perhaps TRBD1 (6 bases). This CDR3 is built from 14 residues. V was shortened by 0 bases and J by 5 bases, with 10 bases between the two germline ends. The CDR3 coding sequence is TGTGCCAGCAGTTTAGCGACAGGAGAGACTGAAGCTTTCTTT. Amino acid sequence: CASSLATGETEAFF.

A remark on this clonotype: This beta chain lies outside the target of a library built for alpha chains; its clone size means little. CDR3 loop: CASSEQVEIHGYTF. The DNA for the CDR3 is TGCGCCAGCAGCGAACAGGTGGAGATTCATGGCTACACCTTC. The chain combines TRBV5-1 with TRBJ1-2; D may be TRBD1 (5 bases). The V gene lost 4 bases and the J gene lost 6 bases, with 16 bases spanning the gap. Germline loops: CDR1 SGHRS, CDR2 YFSETQ. This CDR3 has 14 amino acids.

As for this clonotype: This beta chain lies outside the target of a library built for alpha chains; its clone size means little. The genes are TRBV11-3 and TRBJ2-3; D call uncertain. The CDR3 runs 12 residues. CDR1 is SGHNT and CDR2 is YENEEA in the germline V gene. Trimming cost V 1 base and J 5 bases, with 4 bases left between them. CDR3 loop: CASSLGRDTQYF. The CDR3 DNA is TGTGCCAGCAGCTTAGGGCGAGATACGCAGTATTTT.

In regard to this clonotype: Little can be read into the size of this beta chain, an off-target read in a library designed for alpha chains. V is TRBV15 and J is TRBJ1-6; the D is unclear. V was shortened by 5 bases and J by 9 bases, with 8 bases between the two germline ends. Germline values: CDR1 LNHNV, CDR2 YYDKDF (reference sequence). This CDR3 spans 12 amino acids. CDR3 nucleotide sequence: TGTGCCACCAGCTCGAGTGTTTCACCCCTCCACTTT. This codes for CATSSSVSPLHF.

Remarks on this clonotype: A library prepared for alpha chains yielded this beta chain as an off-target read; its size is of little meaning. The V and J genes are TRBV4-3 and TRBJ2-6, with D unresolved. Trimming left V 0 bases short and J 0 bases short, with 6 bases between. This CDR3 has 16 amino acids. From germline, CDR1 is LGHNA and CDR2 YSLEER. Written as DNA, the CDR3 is TGCGCCAGCAGCCAAGATAGACCCTCTGGGGCCAACGTCCTGACTTTC. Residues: CASSQDRPSGANVLTF.

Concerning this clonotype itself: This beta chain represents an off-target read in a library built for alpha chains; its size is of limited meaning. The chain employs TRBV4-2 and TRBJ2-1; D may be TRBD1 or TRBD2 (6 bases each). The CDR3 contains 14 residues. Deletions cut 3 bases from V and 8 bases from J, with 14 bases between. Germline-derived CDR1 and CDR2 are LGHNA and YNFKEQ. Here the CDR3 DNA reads TGTGCCAGCAGCCATCGAGGGGGGTTAGATGAGCAGTTCTTC. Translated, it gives CASSHRGGLDEQFF.

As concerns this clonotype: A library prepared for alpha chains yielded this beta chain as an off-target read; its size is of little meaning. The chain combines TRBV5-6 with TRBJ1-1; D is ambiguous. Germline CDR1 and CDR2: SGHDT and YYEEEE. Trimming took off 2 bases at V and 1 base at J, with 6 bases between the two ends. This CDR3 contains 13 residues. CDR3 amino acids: CASSFQENTEAFF. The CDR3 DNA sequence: TGTGCCAGCAGCTTCCAGGAGAACACTGAAGCTTTCTTT.

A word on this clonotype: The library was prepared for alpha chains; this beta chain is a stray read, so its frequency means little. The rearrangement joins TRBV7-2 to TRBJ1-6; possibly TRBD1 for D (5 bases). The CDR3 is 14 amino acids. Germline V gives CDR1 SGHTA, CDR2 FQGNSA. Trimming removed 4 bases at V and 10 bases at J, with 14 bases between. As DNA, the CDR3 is TGTGCCAGCAGCTCGTCAGGGTACGACTCACCCCTCCACTTT. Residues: CASSSSGYDSPLHF. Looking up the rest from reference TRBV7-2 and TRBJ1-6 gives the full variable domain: GAGVSQSPSNKVTEKGKDVELRCDPISGHTALYWYRQSLGQGLEFLIYFQGNSAPDKSGLPSDRFSAERTGGSVSTLTIQRTQQEDSAVYLCASSSSGYDSPLHFGNGTRLTVT.

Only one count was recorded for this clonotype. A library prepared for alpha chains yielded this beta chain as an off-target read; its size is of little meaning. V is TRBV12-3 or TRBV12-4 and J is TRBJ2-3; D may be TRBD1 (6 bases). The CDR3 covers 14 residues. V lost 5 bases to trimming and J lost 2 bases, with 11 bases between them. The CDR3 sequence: CASSPGQVTDTQYF. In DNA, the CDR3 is TGTGCCAGCAGTCCGGGACAAGTCACAGATACGCAGTATTTT.

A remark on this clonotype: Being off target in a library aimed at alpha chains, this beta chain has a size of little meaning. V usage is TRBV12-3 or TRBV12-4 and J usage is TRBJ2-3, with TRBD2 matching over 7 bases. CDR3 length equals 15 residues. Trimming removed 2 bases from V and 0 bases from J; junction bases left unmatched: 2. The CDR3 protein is CASSLSGVSTDTQYF. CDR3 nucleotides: TGTGCCAGCAGTTTAAGCGGGGTTAGCACAGATACGCAGTATTTT.

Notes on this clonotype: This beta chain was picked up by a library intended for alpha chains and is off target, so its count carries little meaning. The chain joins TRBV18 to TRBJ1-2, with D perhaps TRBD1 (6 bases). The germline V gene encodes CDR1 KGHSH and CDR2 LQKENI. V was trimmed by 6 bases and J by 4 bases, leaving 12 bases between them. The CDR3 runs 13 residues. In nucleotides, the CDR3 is TGTGCCAGCTCCAGGGGTCCGATCTATGGCTACACCTTC. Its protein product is CASSRGPIYGYTF.

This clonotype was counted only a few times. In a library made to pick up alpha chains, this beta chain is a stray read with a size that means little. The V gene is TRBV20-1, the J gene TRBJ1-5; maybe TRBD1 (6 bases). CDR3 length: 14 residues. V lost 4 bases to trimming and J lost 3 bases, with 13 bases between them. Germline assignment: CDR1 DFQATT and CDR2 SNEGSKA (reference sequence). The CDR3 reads CSAMARGSNQPQHF. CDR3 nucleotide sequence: TGCAGTGCTATGGCCAGGGGTTCCAATCAGCCCCAGCATTTT.

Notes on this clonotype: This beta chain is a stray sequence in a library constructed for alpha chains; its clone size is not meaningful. The CDR3 nucleotides are TGCGCCAGCAGCCCATATGACCGTTACGAGCAGTACTTC. Encoded protein: CASSPYDRYEQYF. The V call is TRBV4-1, the J call TRBJ2-7, with D unresolved. Germline CDR1 MGHRA, CDR2 YSYEKL. This CDR3 is 13 amino acids long. The V end lost 4 bases, the J end lost 4 bases, and 11 bases lay between the germline ends.

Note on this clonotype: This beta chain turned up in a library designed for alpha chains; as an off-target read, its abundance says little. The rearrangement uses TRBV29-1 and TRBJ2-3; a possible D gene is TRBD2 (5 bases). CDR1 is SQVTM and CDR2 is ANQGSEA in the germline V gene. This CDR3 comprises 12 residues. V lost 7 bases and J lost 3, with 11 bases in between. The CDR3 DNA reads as TGCAGCGAATCAGAGGGAACAGATACGCAGTATTTT. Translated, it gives CSESEGTDTQYF.

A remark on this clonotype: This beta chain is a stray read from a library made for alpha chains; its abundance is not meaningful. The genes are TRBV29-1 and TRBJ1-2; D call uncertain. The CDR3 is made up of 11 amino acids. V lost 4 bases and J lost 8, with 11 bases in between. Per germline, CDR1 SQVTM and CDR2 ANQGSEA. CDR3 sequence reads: CSVVESGGYTF. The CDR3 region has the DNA TGCAGCGTTGTAGAGTCTGGAGGCTACACCTTC.

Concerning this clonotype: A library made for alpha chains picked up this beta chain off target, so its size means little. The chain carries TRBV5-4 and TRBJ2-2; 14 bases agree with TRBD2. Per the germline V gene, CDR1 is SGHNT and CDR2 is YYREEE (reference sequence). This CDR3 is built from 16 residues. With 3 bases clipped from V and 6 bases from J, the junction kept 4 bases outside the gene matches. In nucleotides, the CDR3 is TGTGCCAGCAGCTCCGCGGGACTAGCGGGAGCCGGGGAGCTGTTTTTT. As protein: CASSSAGLAGAGELFF. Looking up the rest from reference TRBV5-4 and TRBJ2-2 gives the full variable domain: ETGVTQSPTHLIKTRGQQVTLRCSSQSGHNTVSWYQQALGQGPQFIFQYYREEENGRGNFPPRFSGLQFPNYSSELNVNALELDDSALYLCASSSAGLAGAGELFFGEGSRLTVL.

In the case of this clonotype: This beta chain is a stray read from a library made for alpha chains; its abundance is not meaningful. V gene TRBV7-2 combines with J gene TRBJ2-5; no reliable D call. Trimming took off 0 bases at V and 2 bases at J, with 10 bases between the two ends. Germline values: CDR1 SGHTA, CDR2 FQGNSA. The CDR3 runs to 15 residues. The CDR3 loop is CASSLALVPQETQYF. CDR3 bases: TGTGCCAGCAGCTTAGCGTTAGTCCCACAAGAGACCCAGTACTTC. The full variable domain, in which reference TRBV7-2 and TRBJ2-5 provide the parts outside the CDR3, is GAGVSQSPSNKVTEKGKDVELRCDPISGHTALYWYRQSLGQGLEFLIYFQGNSAPDKSGLPSDRFSAERTGGSVSTLTIQRTQQEDSAVYLCASSLALVPQETQYFGPGTRLLVL.

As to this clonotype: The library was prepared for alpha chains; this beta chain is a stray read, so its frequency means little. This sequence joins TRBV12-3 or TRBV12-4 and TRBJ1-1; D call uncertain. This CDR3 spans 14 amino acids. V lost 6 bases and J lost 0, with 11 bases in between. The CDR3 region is CASSPDVVNTEAFF. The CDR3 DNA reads TGTGCCAGCAGCCCGGACGTAGTGAACACTGAAGCTTTCTTT.

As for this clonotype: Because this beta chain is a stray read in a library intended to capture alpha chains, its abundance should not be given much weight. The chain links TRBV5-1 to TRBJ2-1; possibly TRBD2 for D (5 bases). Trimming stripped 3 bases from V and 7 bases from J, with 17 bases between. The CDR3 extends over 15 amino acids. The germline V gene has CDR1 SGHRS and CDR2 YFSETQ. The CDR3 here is CASSSRPDSTNEQFF. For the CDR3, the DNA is TGCGCCAGCAGCTCGAGGCCGGACTCGACTAATGAGCAGTTCTTC.

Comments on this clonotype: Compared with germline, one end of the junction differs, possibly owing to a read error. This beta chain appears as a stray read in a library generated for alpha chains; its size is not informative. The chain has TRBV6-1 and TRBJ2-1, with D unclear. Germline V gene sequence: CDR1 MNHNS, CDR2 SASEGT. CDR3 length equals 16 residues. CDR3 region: CASSLFPDLSYNEQFF. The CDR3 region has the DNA TGTGCCAGCAGCCTATTCCCAGATTTATCCTATAATGAGCAGTTCTTC.

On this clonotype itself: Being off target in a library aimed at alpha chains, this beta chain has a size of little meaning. DNA for the CDR3: TGTGCCAGCAGCCGTAGACTAGCGGGAGTTGAGACCCAGTACTTC. Translating it yields CASSRRLAGVETQYF. The chain employs TRBV5-5 and TRBJ2-5; 12 bases fit TRBD2. After removal of 4 bases from V and 5 bases from J, the junction contained 6 bases not matched to a gene. Germline CDR1 is SGHKS and CDR2 is YYEKEE (reference sequence). There are 15 residues in the CDR3.

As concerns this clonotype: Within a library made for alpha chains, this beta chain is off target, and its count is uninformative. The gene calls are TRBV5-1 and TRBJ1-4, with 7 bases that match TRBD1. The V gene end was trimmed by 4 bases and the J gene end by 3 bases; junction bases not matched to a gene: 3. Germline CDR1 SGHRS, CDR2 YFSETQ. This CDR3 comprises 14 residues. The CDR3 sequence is CASSGQDPNEKLFF. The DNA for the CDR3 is TGCGCCAGCAGCGGACAGGACCCTAATGAAAAACTGTTTTTT.